Shown below are 18 T cell receptor beta chains from a single sample sequenced in a study of shared clonotypes between healthy human individuals. Generated by immunoSEQ multiplex PCR, the TCRdb table keeps only in-frame clones and is missing some. The repertoire holds about 490,000 clones, with 60% to 80% as singletons. Sequenced input: PBMCs. The receptor set was obtained from a woman aged 40 to 55 in good health. Some clones in this sample may be carry-over from other donors' samples.

The rearrangement links TRBV6-1 to TRBJ2-1; 9 bases match TRBD1. This CDR3 is built from 15 residues. After removal of 6 bases from V and 8 bases from J, the junction contained 11 bases not matched to a gene. CDR1 MNHNS and CDR2 SASEGT come from the germline V gene. Here the CDR3 DNA reads TGTGCCAGCAGCAAACAGGGGGCTGATTGGGATGAGCAGTTCTTC. It translates to CASSKQGADWDEQFF.

V and J are TRBV15 and TRBJ1-5, with D maybe TRBD1 (6 bases). This CDR3 has 15 residues. Germline V gene sequence: CDR1 LNHNV, CDR2 YYDKDF (reference sequence). V lost 8 bases and J lost 2, with 16 bases in between. The CDR3 reads CATRPGDGGNQPQHF. CDR3 bases: TGTGCCACCCGTCCAGGGGATGGCGGCAATCAGCCCCAGCATTTT.

This chain connects TRBV10-3 to TRBJ2-1; D might be TRBD2 (6 bases). Trimming took 8 bases from V and 5 from J, leaving 16 bases between them. The CDR3 runs to 14 residues. CDR1 is ENHRY and CDR2 is SYGVKD in the germline V gene. This chain's CDR3 is CAIGGGVAHNEQFF. The CDR3 coding sequence is TGTGCCATCGGAGGCGGGGTGGCCCACAATGAGCAGTTCTTC.

The CDR3, as DNA: TGCGCCAGCAGCCAAGATACGGGGGCACTGGTCTATGGCTACACCTTC. Encoded protein: CASSQDTGALVYGYTF. The chain is built from TRBV4-1 and TRBJ1-2; the D gene is possibly TRBD1 (6 bases). CDR3 length: 16 amino acids. Between the trimmed V and J ends, which lost 0 bases and 4 bases, there was a span of 15 bases. The germline CDR1 and CDR2 sequences are MGHRA and YSYEKL.

The V and J genes are TRBV28 and TRBJ2-3, with 7 bases identical to TRBD2. J lost 1 base, V lost 11 bases, and 6 bases had no gene match. From germline, CDR1 is MDHEN and CDR2 SYDVKM. This CDR3 has 13 amino acids. The CDR3 nucleotides read TGTGCCTACAAAAGCGGGGGCACAGATACGCAGTATTTT. Its translation: CAYKSGGTDTQYF.

J is TRBJ2-2 and V is TRBV29-1; no reliable D call. The CDR3 runs to 11 residues. Trimming left V 3 bases short and J 5 bases short, with 4 bases between. Germline assignment: CDR1 SQVTM and CDR2 ANQGSEA. CDR3 loop: CSVERTGELFF. CDR3 sequence (DNA): TGCAGCGTTGAGCGTACCGGGGAGCTGTTTTTT.

The chain employs TRBV29-1 and TRBJ2-3; TRBD2 aligns across 7 bases. Unmatched junction bases numbered 12, after V lost 6 bases and J lost 0 bases. The CDR3 covers 16 residues. CDR1 is SQVTM and CDR2 is ANQGSEA in the germline V gene. The chain's CDR3 is CSVWGGLRGSTDTQYF. CDR3 nucleotides: TGCAGCGTCTGGGGGGGGTTGCGGGGAAGCACAGATACGCAGTATTTT.

J is TRBJ1-1 and V is TRBV9; 10 nucleotides line up with TRBD1. Germline V lookup: CDR1 SGDLS, CDR2 YYNGEE. The CDR3 spans 16 residues. With 4 bases clipped from V and 0 bases from J, the junction kept 6 bases outside the gene matches. CDR3 residues: CASSPPGQGLNTEAFF. The CDR3 nucleotides read TGTGCCAGCAGCCCCCCGGGACAGGGGTTGAACACTGAAGCTTTCTTT.

This chain connects TRBV5-1 to TRBJ2-5; 7 positions match TRBD2. Germline CDR1 and CDR2: SGHRS and YFSETQ. V dropped 4 bases and J dropped 3; count of bases not matched to a gene: 6. The CDR3 covers 14 residues. The chain's CDR3 is CASSPWAGEETQYF. The CDR3 nucleotides read TGCGCCAGCAGCCCCTGGGCGGGGGAAGAGACCCAGTACTTC.

The CDR3 nucleotides read TGTGCCAGCAGCTTAGAAGCGAATCAAAACATTCAGTACTTC. It specifies CASSLEANQNIQYF. This chain uses TRBV7-2 with TRBJ2-4; unclear D gene. This CDR3 spans 14 amino acids. From germline, CDR1 is SGHTA and CDR2 FQGNSA. V dropped 1 base and J dropped 5 bases, with 9 bases sitting between them.

This clone occurred a few times. The genes are TRBV30 and TRBJ1-1, with D possibly TRBD1 on 5 matching bases. Trimming took off 2 bases at V and 4 bases at J, with 11 bases between the two ends. The CDR3 covers 13 residues. Germline V gene lookup returns CDR1 GTSNPN and CDR2 SVGIG (reference sequence). As DNA, the CDR3 is TGTGCCTGGAGTAAGTTCGGGGGCACTGAAGCTTTCTTT. It is translated as CAWSKFGGTEAFF. Full variable domain (rest looked up from reference TRBV30 and TRBJ1-1): SQTIHQWPATLVQPVGSPLSLECTVEGTSNPNLYWYRQAAGRGLQLLFYSVGIGQISSEVPQNLSASRPQDRQFILSSKKLLLSDSGFYLCAWSKFGGTEAFFGQGTRLTVV.

V gene TRBV7-9 combines with J gene TRBJ2-2; D is possibly TRBD1 (6 bases). The V end was cut by 10 bases, the J end by 7 bases, with 16 bases between. The V gene's germline CDR1 is SEHNR and CDR2 FQNEAQ (reference sequence). The CDR3 spans 13 residues. Here the CDR3 DNA reads TGTGCCAACAGGACAGTGGTCGACGGGGAGCTGTTTTTT. Protein: CANRTVVDGELFF.

CDR3 DNA sequence: TGTGCCACGGGCCCCGGGGCGAACACCGGGGAGCTGTTTTTT. Its translation is CATGPGANTGELFF. The chain joins TRBV6-6 to TRBJ2-2; D is possibly TRBD2 (5 bases). This CDR3 is 14 amino acids long. CDR1 and CDR2 from the germline V gene are MNHNY and SVGAGI (reference sequence). With 10 bases removed from V and 0 bases from J, the gap between germline ends came to 12 bases.

The genes are TRBV7-3 and TRBJ2-5; TRBD1 aligns across 9 bases. CDR1 SGHTA and CDR2 FQGTGA come from the germline V gene. The length of the CDR3 is 13 residues. With 5 bases clipped from V and 9 bases from J, the junction kept 7 bases outside the gene matches. In nucleotides, the CDR3 is TGTGCCAGCAGCCGGGACAGGGTCGGAGCCCAGTACTTC. This codes for CASSRDRVGAQYF. Based on the CDR3 plus reference TRBV7-3 and TRBJ2-5, the full variable domain is GAGVSQTPSNKVTEKGKYVELRCDPISGHTALYWYRQSLGQGPEFLIYFQGTGAADDSGLPNDRFFAVRPEGSVSTLKIQRTERGDSAVYLCASSRDRVGAQYFGPGTRLLVL.

The chain has TRBV11-3 and TRBJ2-7, with D unresolved. The CDR3 has 12 amino acids. Trimming shortened V by 5 bases and J by 3 bases, and 8 bases separated the two germline ends. Germline assignment: CDR1 SGHNT and CDR2 YENEEA. The CDR3 DNA is TGTGCCAGCAGCCTAGGAAACTACGAGCAGTACTTC. This translates into CASSLGNYEQYF.

This clone was counted only a few times. CDR3 DNA sequence: TGTGCCAGCAGCTTCTGGCCTGAGCCCCAGCATTTT. This translates into CASSFWPEPQHF. The J gene is TRBJ1-5, the V gene TRBV7-9, with D unclear. V was trimmed by 3 bases and J by 8 bases, leaving 8 bases between them. The CDR3 consists of 12 residues. Germline V gene data show CDR1 as SEHNR and CDR2 as FQNEAQ (reference sequence).

This clone was detected once. This chain connects TRBV4-1 to TRBJ2-5; TRBD1 matches 10 bases. After removal of 1 base from V and 1 base from J, the junction contained 3 bases not matched to a gene. CDR3 length: 16 residues. From germline, CDR1 is MGHRA and CDR2 YSYEKL. The CDR3 DNA reads TGCGCCAGCAGCCAAGGACAGGGGGCTGGCCAAGAGACCCAGTACTTC. Protein sequence: CASSQGQGAGQETQYF.

V usage is TRBV4-1 and J usage is TRBJ2-7; D may match TRBD1 or TRBD2 (5 bases each). V was trimmed by 0 bases and J by 4 bases, leaving 10 bases between them. CDR1 is MGHRA and CDR2 is YSYEKL in the germline V gene. CDR3 length equals 14 residues. The CDR3 DNA follows: TGCGCCAGCAGCCAAGATTGGGGACGATACGAGCAGTACTTC. It encodes CASSQDWGRYEQYF.